The 15 T cell receptor beta chains reported below all come from one sample, sequenced in a study of metastatic and nonmetastatic thyroid tumors (dated by TCRdb to 2018 to 2021). Library generation was performed with PCR. Reads for this sample came from an Illumina HiSeq 4000. The raw public reads went through TCRdb reprocessing: fastp at Q25, MiXCR clone calling, in-frame beta chains kept. Across this sample there are about 93,000 clones, with more than 9.5% seen only once. The ten largest clones take up 11% of the sample. No treatment had been received by any patient before thyroid surgery. Sequencing used blood. Every receptor here comes from a female donor with papillary thyroid cancer or a benign thyroid nodule (not recorded which). Some clones in this sample may be carry-over from other donors' samples.

This clone was seen many times. The rearrangement links TRBV28 to TRBJ2-7, with D possibly TRBD1 on 6 matching bases. Trimming removed 0 bases at V and 0 bases at J, with 9 bases between. The CDR3 covers 15 residues. Germline CDR1 and CDR2: MDHEN and SYDVKM. The CDR3 protein is CASSLWGTRSYEQYF. CDR3 sequence (DNA): TGTGCCAGCAGTTTATGGGGGACACGCTCCTACGAGCAGTACTTC.

This clone was seen at least ten times. The chain has TRBV7-9 and TRBJ1-2, with 8 bases aligning to TRBD1. From germline, CDR1 is SEHNR and CDR2 FQNEAQ (reference sequence). CDR3 length: 11 amino acids. The CDR3 loop is CTTGTGLGYTF. CDR3 DNA: TGTACCACCGGGACAGGCTTAGGCTACACCTTC.

The chain employs TRBV29-1 and TRBJ2-6, with D uncertain. Germline lookup yields CDR1 SQVTM and CDR2 ANQGSEA. The CDR3 covers 12 residues. Deletions cut 4 bases from V and 12 bases from J, with 13 bases between. The CDR3 region has the DNA TGCAGCGTTGTTTCTTCTGTTACCGTCCTGACTTTC. This sequence encodes CSVVSSVTVLTF.

This clone was observed at least ten times. A much larger clonotype is one base distant, so this may be a read error. The chain couples TRBV12-3 or TRBV12-4 to TRBJ2-1; D gene uncertain. This CDR3 contains 14 residues. CDR3 sequence (DNA): TGTGCCCGCAGTTTAATCAACTCGGTCGGCGAGCAGTTCTTC. Encoded protein: CARSLINSVGEQFF.

This clone was observed at least ten times. CDR3 amino acids: CASSYTQETQYF. The CDR3 DNA reads as TGTGCCAGCAGTTATACACAAGAGACCCAGTACTTC. This sequence joins TRBV28 and TRBJ2-5; D call uncertain. The CDR3 extends over 12 amino acids. Per the germline V gene, CDR1 is MDHEN and CDR2 is SYDVKM. V lost 4 bases to trimming and J lost 2 bases, with 5 bases between them.

The table lists this clone with many counts. The gene calls are TRBV2 and TRBJ2-7; TRBD2 agrees at 7 bases. This CDR3 comprises 14 residues. CDR1 SNHLY and CDR2 FYNNEI come from the germline V gene. The trim removed 4 bases at V and 7 bases at J, leaving 10 bases unmatched. CDR3 nucleotide sequence: TGTGCCAGCAGTGGGGGCAGGGAGGGGCGGGAGCAGTACTTC. Protein product: CASSGGREGREQYF.

The J gene is TRBJ2-2, the V gene TRBV20-1; 11 bases line up with TRBD1. CDR3 length equals 14 residues. The germline CDR1 and CDR2 sequences are DFQATT and SNEGSKA (reference sequence). V lost 4 bases, J lost 5 bases, and 3 bases stayed unmatched. The DNA of the CDR3 is TGCAGTGCTATCCGGGACAGGGGGACCGGGGAGCTGTTTTTT. Residues: CSAIRDRGTGELFF.

At least ten counts were recorded for this clone. The V and J genes are TRBV7-2 and TRBJ2-1; 9 nucleotides align to TRBD1. Germline V gives CDR1 SGHTA, CDR2 FQGNSA. This CDR3 spans 13 amino acids. The V segment lost 5 bases and the J segment 9 bases; nucleotides outside the gene matches: 5. The CDR3 loop reads CASSRDRVSEQFF. The CDR3 DNA sequence: TGTGCCAGCAGCCGGGACAGGGTTTCTGAGCAGTTCTTC.

In this sample, this clone turned up many times. This chain links TRBV4-1 with TRBJ2-5; D is possibly TRBD1 (5 bases). The V gene's germline CDR1 is MGHRA and CDR2 YSYEKL. Trimming stripped 1 base from V and 1 base from J, with 10 bases between. This CDR3 is built from 15 residues. This CDR3 reads CASSQGGRAQETQYF. In DNA form, the CDR3 reads TGCGCCAGCAGCCAAGGAGGCAGGGCCCAAGAGACCCAGTACTTC.

The chain is built from TRBV12-3 or TRBV12-4 and TRBJ1-1; perhaps TRBD1 as D (5 bases). Between the trimmed V and J ends, which lost 7 bases and 6 bases, there was a span of 21 bases. The CDR3 sequence is 15 residues long. CDR3 nucleotides: TGTGCCAGCAATACCCAAGGGGTAAAGGGGTCTGAAGCTTTCTTT. As protein: CASNTQGVKGSEAFF.

This clone came up many times. The sample carries other DNA sequences with the same CDR3. The chain couples TRBV19 to TRBJ1-5; perhaps TRBD1 as D (6 bases). V dropped 10 bases and J dropped 2 bases, with 15 bases sitting between them. The CDR3 has 14 residues. CDR1 is LNHDA, CDR2 SQIVND, per germline (reference sequence). CDR3 sequence reads: CATSWTDGNQPQHF. The CDR3 nucleotides are TGTGCCACATCCTGGACAGACGGCAATCAGCCCCAGCATTTT.

This clone was picked up many times. The rearrangement joins TRBV2 to TRBJ1-2; D not certain. CDR3 length equals 14 residues. With 6 bases removed from V and 1 base from J, the gap between germline ends came to 12 bases. Per germline, CDR1 SNHLY and CDR2 FYNNEI. The CDR3: CASSQGSYNYGYTF. CDR3 in DNA: TGTGCCAGCAGCCAAGGGTCCTATAACTATGGCTACACCTTC.

This clone was seen ten or more times. The rearrangement joins TRBV6-1 to TRBJ2-6, with no clear D. Trimming pared 5 bases from V and 2 bases from J, leaving 13 bases between. CDR1 MNHNS and CDR2 SASEGT come from the germline V gene. CDR3 length: 16 amino acids. In DNA, the CDR3 is TGTGCCAGCAGTAAAAACACTGCACCTGGGGCCAACGTCCTGACTTTC. This translates into CASSKNTAPGANVLTF.

This clone was picked up many times. The genes are TRBV5-1 and TRBJ1-1; D is unclear. The CDR3 is 14 residues long. Trimming left V 0 bases short and J 0 bases short, with 6 bases between. CDR1 and CDR2 (germline): SGHRS, YFSETQ. In DNA, the CDR3 is TGCGCCAGCAGCTTGGCGCGGATGAACACTGAAGCTTTCTTT. This sequence encodes CASSLARMNTEAFF.

Details on this clone: A much larger clone is a single base away; this may be a read error. Other DNA sequences within the sample encode an identical CDR3. V is TRBV20-1 and J is TRBJ2-3, with D unresolved. There are 11 residues in the CDR3. Germline V gives CDR1 DFQATT, CDR2 SNEGSKA (reference sequence). V dropped 2 bases and J dropped 2 bases, with 2 bases sitting between them. The CDR3 region has the DNA TGCAGTGCTAGAATCACAGATACGCAGTATTTT. Its protein is CSARITDTQYF.